This T cell receptor (beta chain) was obtained from a study of shared T cell receptors in the human thymus. Only in-frame clones appear in the TCRdb table, and some are missing; sequencing was by immunoSEQ multiplex PCR. This table has hundreds of thousands of clones, more than 75% appearing once. After removal of 0 bases from V and 6 bases from J, the junction contained 2 bases not matched to a gene. Germline loops: CDR1 KGHSH, CDR2 LQKENI. The CDR3 totals 14 residues. Separately, the same data were catalogued under a study of human thymus T cells. That paper states: During corrective heart surgery, resections were taken, and the thymus tissue came from them. Apparent skewing of V and J gene usage characterized both thymic and blood repertoires.

The chain has TRBV18 and TRBJ1-2; the match to TRBD1 covers 9 bases. Material for sequencing was thymocytes. This sequence was found in a boy in the first two years of life with a congenital heart defect. CDR3 coding DNA: TGTGCCAGCTCACCACCGGACAGGGGTCATGGCTACACCTTC. Translation: CASSPPDRGHGYTF.